This T cell receptor beta chain was sequenced for a study of T cell responses to AZD1222 COVID-19 vaccine. Study-wide points: Seropositive AZD1222 recipients at baseline numbered only five to seven. Elevations in Spike-specific TCR breadth and depth followed administration of two AZD1222 doses. The donor group comprised mostly white British people and more females; the analysis possibly underestimated clonal diversity. Nearly half of unique spike-specific TCRs reportedly avoided B.1.351 and B.1.1.7 mutated regions.

V lost 0 bases and J lost 3; bases outside the gene matches: 4. The CDR3 has 15 amino acids. The germline V gene has CDR1 SGHRS and CDR2 YFSETQ. As to this clone: Antigen unknown.

The data were produced by immunoSEQ multiplex PCR, yet TCRdb's version contains in-frame clones alone and is incomplete. The sample includes some 90,000 clones, about 90% of them seen just once. The specimen comprised peripheral blood, sampled on day 0 of MenACWY control vaccination. The TCR comes from an adult in good health. This rearrangement joins TRBV5-1 to TRBJ2-7, with TRBD2 matching over 9 bases. The CDR3 DNA is TGCGCCAGCAGCTTGGGGCGGGAGGGCCGCTACGAGCAGTACTTC. This sequence encodes CASSLGREGRYEQYF.